The 23 T cell receptor beta chains below come from one sample, sequenced in a study of cytomegalovirus exposure and HLA in healthy donors. A multiplex PCR was run with 60 Vbeta primers and 13 Jbeta primers. TCRdb's copy holds only in-frame clones and misses some; the assay was immunoSEQ multiplex PCR. The sample has 180,000 or so clones, 86% seen once; the top ten hold around 0.31%. Material: PBMCs. These receptors were obtained from a woman aged 25 to 39 in good health and CMV-seronegative.

This clone came up once. The chain uses TRBV7-9 and TRBJ2-7, with TRBD1 as a possible D gene (5 bases). This CDR3 spans 14 amino acids. The ends were cut back, 2 bases at V and 2 bases at J, with 10 bases in the middle. Germline V gene sequence: CDR1 SEHNR, CDR2 FQNEAQ (reference sequence). CDR3: CASSLQGAPYEQYF. CDR3 in DNA: TGTGCCAGCAGCTTACAAGGGGCACCCTACGAGCAGTACTTC.

The chain recombines TRBV6-1 with TRBJ1-3; tentative D call: TRBD1 (5 bases). This CDR3 has 16 residues. V was shortened by 0 bases and J by 0 bases, with 9 bases between the two germline ends. CDR1 and CDR2 from the germline V gene are MNHNS and SASEGT. The CDR3 loop reads CASSEARGSSGNTIYF. CDR3 sequence (DNA): TGTGCCAGCAGTGAAGCAAGGGGAAGCTCTGGAAACACCATATATTTT.

The rearrangement uses TRBV5-6 and TRBJ1-5; D is unclear. CDR3 length equals 17 residues. V was clipped by 0 bases and J by 0 bases, with 13 bases between them. The germline V gene encodes CDR1 SGHDT and CDR2 YYEEEE. The DNA for the CDR3 is TGTGCCAGCAGCTTGGAGGTGACATTGGATAGCAATCAGCCCCAGCATTTT. This encodes CASSLEVTLDSNQPQHF. The whole variable domain, remainder taken from reference TRBV5-6 and TRBJ1-5, is DAGVTQSPTHLIKTRGQQVTLRCSPKSGHDTVSWYQQALGQGPQFIFQYYEEEERQRGNFPDRFSGHQFPNYSSELNVNALLLGDSALYLCASSLEVTLDSNQPQHFGDGTRLSIL.

This clone was counted a single time. CDR3 residues: CASSEALAAGPDTQYF. DNA of the CDR3: TGTGCCAGCAGTGAAGCGCTGGCAGCGGGGCCGGATACGCAGTATTTT. The chain recombines TRBV6-1 with TRBJ2-3, with TRBD2 matching over 7 bases. Germline assignment: CDR1 MNHNS and CDR2 SASEGT. After removal of 0 bases from V and 6 bases from J, the junction contained 9 bases not matched to a gene. The CDR3 totals 16 residues.

The chain couples TRBV4-2 to TRBJ2-1; 11 bases are shared with TRBD1. Germline-derived CDR1 and CDR2 are LGHNA and YNFKEQ. V lost 3 bases, J lost 2 bases, and 0 bases stayed unmatched. This CDR3 spans 15 amino acids. The CDR3 reads CASSQGQGAYNEQFF. The CDR3 coding sequence is TGTGCCAGCAGCCAGGGACAGGGGGCCTACAATGAGCAGTTCTTC.

The V and J genes are TRBV5-6 and TRBJ2-1; 7 bases align to TRBD2. V gave up 4 bases and J gave up 3 bases; unmatched junction bases: 7. This CDR3 contains 15 residues. Germline values: CDR1 SGHDT, CDR2 YYEEEE. The CDR3: CASSPGASGYNEQFF. The CDR3 DNA follows: TGTGCCAGCAGCCCTGGGGCTAGCGGCTACAATGAGCAGTTCTTC.

The V call is TRBV4-1, the J call TRBJ1-5, with D unclear. With 0 bases removed from V and 9 bases from J, the gap between germline ends came to 12 bases. Per germline, CDR1 MGHRA and CDR2 YSYEKL. CDR3 length equals 14 residues. The CDR3 DNA follows: TGCGCCAGCAGCCAAGAGAGGACGGGAGGGCCCCAGCATTTT. Amino acid sequence: CASSQERTGGPQHF.

The chain links TRBV2 to TRBJ2-2, with 7 bases that match TRBD2. This CDR3 is built from 16 residues. CDR1 is SNHLY and CDR2 is FYNNEI in the germline V gene. V was clipped by 6 bases and J by 5 bases; unmatched bases: 12. The DNA for the CDR3 is TGTGCCAGCAGCCCTCTGGCGGGAGTGAATACCGGGGAGCTGTTTTTT. This encodes CASSPLAGVNTGELFF.

J is TRBJ1-2 and V is TRBV28; D may be TRBD1 (6 bases). The V gene lost 7 bases and the J gene lost 1 base, with 19 bases spanning the gap. Germline V gene sequence: CDR1 MDHEN, CDR2 SYDVKM. CDR3 length equals 16 residues. CDR3 amino acids: CASKPTRDIYNYGYTF. The DNA of the CDR3 is TGTGCCAGCAAACCTACCCGGGACATTTATAACTATGGCTACACCTTC.

V is TRBV11-2 and J is TRBJ2-7; D perhaps matches TRBD2 (7 bases). Germline CDR1 and CDR2: SGHAT and FQNNGV. This CDR3 is built from 15 residues. V shed 7 bases and J shed 7 bases, with 23 bases lying between them. The CDR3 spells CASNLGGLVSGEQYF. Here the CDR3 DNA reads TGTGCCAGCAATTTAGGGGGGCTTGTTAGCGGGGAGCAGTACTTC.

The sample holds one count of this clone. This chain uses TRBV5-1 with TRBJ2-5; 14 nucleotides match TRBD2. Germline lookup yields CDR1 SGHRS and CDR2 YFSETQ. The length of the CDR3 is 18 residues. The ends lost 0 bases at V and 3 bases at J; junction bases unmatched: 7. CDR3 DNA sequence: TGCGCCAGCAGCTTGGCGACTAGCGGGAGGGCCAGGGAAGAGACCCAGTACTTC. Residues: CASSLATSGRAREETQYF.

The genes are TRBV7-6 and TRBJ2-2, with D uncertain. Germline CDR1 is SGHVS and CDR2 is FNYEAQ. Trimming pared 5 bases from V and 4 bases from J, leaving 11 bases between. CDR3 length equals 14 residues. The CDR3 reads CASSPRVPTGELFF. The CDR3 DNA is TGTGCCAGCAGCCCACGCGTCCCCACCGGGGAGCTGTTTTTT.

V gene TRBV7-9 combines with J gene TRBJ1-2; a weak D match, TRBD1 (5 bases). CDR1 and CDR2 from the germline V gene are SEHNR and FQNEAQ (reference sequence). The CDR3 contains 12 residues. Trimming took off 5 bases at V and 11 bases at J, with 15 bases between the two ends. CDR3 coding DNA: TGTGCCAGCAGCCTAACTCAGGAGGGGTACACCTTC. It yields the protein CASSLTQEGYTF.

This clone appeared once. The rearrangement joins TRBV10-1 to TRBJ2-1, with TRBD1 matching over 8 bases. This CDR3 region has 13 residues. The V gene end was trimmed by 6 bases and the J gene end by 7 bases; junction bases not matched to a gene: 5. Germline CDR1 and CDR2: WNHNN and SYGVQD (reference sequence). The CDR3 spells CASSLQGGNEQFF. The CDR3 DNA is TGCGCCAGCAGCCTACAGGGGGGAAATGAGCAGTTCTTC.

Only a few counts were recorded for this clone. The J gene is TRBJ2-3, the V gene TRBV7-6; D uncertain. The germline V gene encodes CDR1 SGHVS and CDR2 FNYEAQ. Trimming shortened V by 0 bases and J by 0 bases, and 19 bases separated the two germline ends. CDR3 length: 19 amino acids. The DNA for the CDR3 is TGTGCCAGCAGCTTAGCGGGCAGTGTTGATATCGTGAGCACAGATACGCAGTATTTT. Translating gives CASSLAGSVDIVSTDTQYF.

The sample holds a few counts of this clone. The chain links TRBV28 to TRBJ2-5, with D tentatively TRBD2 (6 bases). The CDR3 has 13 amino acids. Germline CDR1 and CDR2: MDHEN and SYDVKM. V shed 7 bases and J shed 0 bases, with 9 bases lying between them. The CDR3 coding sequence is TGTGCCAGCACCTTAGCGGACCAAGAGACCCAGTACTTC. The encoded protein is CASTLADQETQYF.

The CDR3 sequence: CASSLVAGENNEQFF. CDR3 sequence (DNA): TGCGCCAGCAGCTTGGTGGCGGGGGAGAACAATGAGCAGTTCTTC. This chain connects TRBV5-1 to TRBJ2-1; 7 nucleotides line up with TRBD2. Trimming at V came to 0 bases and at J to 5 bases, leaving 5 bases not matched to a gene. There are 15 residues in the CDR3. The V gene's germline CDR1 is SGHRS and CDR2 YFSETQ.

The chain carries TRBV27 and TRBJ2-7, with D possibly TRBD2 on 5 matching bases. Trimming left V 2 bases short and J 2 bases short, with 13 bases between. Germline V gives CDR1 MNHEY, CDR2 SMNVEV (reference sequence). This CDR3 has 15 amino acids. This CDR3 is CASSLSSGFAYEQYF. As DNA, the CDR3 is TGTGCCAGCAGTTTAAGTTCGGGATTCGCCTACGAGCAGTACTTC.

The chain employs TRBV9 and TRBJ2-1; TRBD1 is a possible D gene (6 bases). This CDR3 is 14 amino acids long. The V gene's germline CDR1 is SGDLS and CDR2 YYNGEE. The V end lost 4 bases, the J end lost 10 bases, and 18 bases lay between the germline ends. CDR3 DNA sequence: TGTGCCAGCAGCCCTGGGGACACCCGGAGGGAGCAGTTCTTC. This translates into CASSPGDTRREQFF.

This sequence joins TRBV5-1 and TRBJ2-1; TRBD1 aligns across 7 bases. Trimming cost V 4 bases and J 7 bases; bases outside gene matches: 14. CDR3 size: 16 residues. Germline CDR1 is SGHRS and CDR2 is YFSETQ. The CDR3 nucleotides read TGCGCCAGCAGCCTCCCCACGGACAGGAGCCTGAATGAGCAGTTCTTC. This encodes CASSLPTDRSLNEQFF.

The rearrangement uses TRBV5-6 and TRBJ1-1; D is perhaps TRBD1 (6 bases). Germline assignment: CDR1 SGHDT and CDR2 YYEEEE. The CDR3 runs to 13 residues. V lost 4 bases to trimming and J lost 8 bases, with 15 bases between them. CDR3 protein: CASSAGTPEEAFF. The DNA for the CDR3 is TGTGCCAGCAGCGCCGGGACACCAGAGGAAGCTTTCTTT.

The chain employs TRBV19 and TRBJ2-7, with D perhaps TRBD1 (6 bases). The V and J ends lost 5 bases and 4 bases respectively, with 12 bases between them. The CDR3 sequence is 13 residues long. Looked up from germline, CDR1 is LNHDA and CDR2 is SQIVND (reference sequence). The CDR3, as DNA: TGTGCCAGTAGTCCCGGGACACAATACGAGCAGTACTTC. It specifies CASSPGTQYEQYF.

The rearrangement links TRBV28 to TRBJ2-1, with D perhaps TRBD2 (7 bases). CDR1 and CDR2 from the germline V gene are MDHEN and SYDVKM. The ends were cut back, 1 base at V and 4 bases at J, with 14 bases in the middle. The CDR3 spans 16 residues. CDR3 region: CASSLFSGGAYNEQFF. Here the CDR3 DNA reads TGTGCCAGCAGTTTATTCAGTGGGGGGGCTTACAATGAGCAGTTCTTC. The full variable domain, in which reference TRBV28 and TRBJ2-1 provide the parts outside the CDR3, is DVKVTQSSRYLVKRTGEKVFLECVQDMDHENMFWYRQDPGLGLRLIYFSYDVKMKEKGDIPEGYSVSREKKERFSLILESASTNQTSMYLCASSLFSGGAYNEQFFGPGTRLTVL.